The 32 T cell receptor beta chains listed next were all sequenced from one sample in a study of T cell repertoires in cytomegalovirus infection. Using its own MiXCR run on the reads, TCRdb lists one record per CDR3 protein. The data contain 150,000 to 200,000 distinct CDR3 sequences, under 15% of them singletons. Sequenced material: PBMCs. Receptors were obtained from a human donor in good health (CMV status not recorded). Some clones in this sample may be carry-over from other donors' samples.

This clonotype was picked up many times. The chain employs TRBV10-3 and TRBJ2-7, with 13 bases identical to TRBD2. The CDR3 contains 16 residues. V was pared by 3 bases and J by 7 bases, with 9 bases of the junction left unmatched. Germline lookup yields CDR1 ENHRY and CDR2 SYGVKD. The CDR3 here is CAISDPGTSGKVEQYF. DNA for the CDR3: TGTGCCATCAGTGACCCCGGGACTAGCGGGAAGGTGGAGCAGTACTTC.

This clonotype was counted between two and nine times. V usage is TRBV5-6 and J usage is TRBJ2-7; D remains unclear. Germline-derived CDR1 and CDR2 are SGHDT and YYEEEE. Trimming pared 6 bases from V and 0 bases from J, leaving 7 bases between. This CDR3 is 12 amino acids long. CDR3 protein: CASTFNSYEQYF. CDR3 nucleotide sequence: TGTGCCAGCACCTTCAACTCCTACGAGCAGTACTTC.

This clonotype has at least ten counts. The chain is built from TRBV7-2 and TRBJ1-1; 12 bases align to TRBD1. The CDR3 has 19 amino acids. Trimming removed 0 bases from V and 4 bases from J; junction bases left unmatched: 12. CDR1 and CDR2 (germline): SGHTA, FQGNSA. CDR3 sequence: CASSLAPRGTGGGGTEAFF. The CDR3, as DNA: TGTGCCAGCAGCTTAGCGCCCAGGGGGACAGGGGGCGGGGGCACTGAAGCTTTCTTT. Full variable domain (outside the CDR3, taken from reference TRBV7-2 and TRBJ1-1): GAGVSQSPSNKVTEKGKDVELRCDPISGHTALYWYRQSLGQGLEFLIYFQGNSAPDKSGLPSDRFSAERTGGSVSTLTIQRTQQEDSAVYLCASSLAPRGTGGGGTEAFFGQGTRLTVV.

This clonotype was counted ten times or more. The rearrangement joins TRBV19 to TRBJ1-5, with TRBD1 as a possible D gene (5 bases). Germline V gives CDR1 LNHDA, CDR2 SQIVND (reference sequence). The V end was cut by 3 bases, the J end by 4 bases, with 16 bases between. The CDR3 length is 16 residues. Here the CDR3 reads CASSILGGVGNQPQHF. DNA of the CDR3: TGTGCCAGTAGTATCCTTGGGGGGGTTGGTAATCAGCCCCAGCATTTT.

This clonotype has ten or more counts. The chain recombines TRBV19 with TRBJ2-3; weak D call: TRBD2 (5 bases). This CDR3 has 13 amino acids. Trimming took 6 bases from V and 3 from J, leaving 10 bases between them. Germline-derived CDR1 and CDR2 are LNHDA and SQIVND (reference sequence). This CDR3 reads CASRLSGTDTQYF. The CDR3 coding sequence is TGTGCCAGTAGACTATCGGGGACAGATACGCAGTATTTT.

This clonotype was picked up many times. The chain employs TRBV7-8 and TRBJ2-7; 11 positions agree with TRBD2. Germline V gives CDR1 SGHVS, CDR2 FQNEAQ. V lost 3 bases to trimming and J lost 1 base; unmatched junction nucleotides: 2. The CDR3 runs to 15 residues. In DNA, the CDR3 is TGTGCCAGCAGCTTTAGCGGGGGGGTGTCCTACGAGCAGTACTTC. Encoded protein: CASSFSGGVSYEQYF.

The chain carries TRBV7-9 and TRBJ2-7; the D gene is possibly TRBD1 (5 bases). Germline CDR1 and CDR2: SEHNR and FQNEAQ (reference sequence). The CDR3 length is 15 residues. V was cut by 1 base and J by 0 bases, with 10 bases left in between. The CDR3 spells CASSLGQQSSYEQYF. For the CDR3, the DNA is TGTGCCAGCAGCTTAGGACAGCAGAGCTCCTACGAGCAGTACTTC.

Only a few counts were recorded for this clonotype. The CDR3: CASKTVTYDQNTEAFF. The CDR3 bases are TGTGCCAGCAAAACAGTAACCTATGACCAGAACACTGAAGCTTTCTTT. The chain recombines TRBV6-2 or TRBV6-3 with TRBJ1-1; D is undetermined. Trimming cost V 7 bases and J 1 base, with 19 bases left between them. The CDR3 length is 16 residues. CDR1 and CDR2 (germline): MNHEY, SVGEGT.

The chain employs TRBV5-1 and TRBJ2-1; the D is unclear. Germline CDR1 SGHRS, CDR2 YFSETQ. V was clipped by 3 bases and J by 3 bases, with 7 bases between them. The CDR3 is made up of 13 amino acids. CDR3 DNA: TGCGCCAGCAGCTACACCGGCTACAATGAGCAGTTCTTC. Its protein is CASSYTGYNEQFF.

This clonotype came up many times. The chain employs TRBV7-9 and TRBJ2-2, with D possibly being TRBD1 (6 bases). The CDR3 extends over 13 amino acids. V shed 6 bases and J shed 6 bases, with 11 bases lying between them. Germline V gene lookup returns CDR1 SEHNR and CDR2 FQNEAQ (reference sequence). This chain's CDR3 is CASRADRSGELFF. In DNA, the CDR3 is TGTGCCAGCAGAGCAGACAGGTCCGGGGAGCTGTTTTTT.

The chain has TRBV12-3 or TRBV12-4 and TRBJ2-7; TRBD1 matches at 7 bases. Germline trimming cut 6 bases from V and 0 bases from J; bases unmatched to any gene: 5. CDR3 length: 14 amino acids. The CDR3 protein is CASSPGQFSYEQYF. CDR3 nucleotide sequence: TGTGCCAGCAGCCCGGGACAGTTCTCCTACGAGCAGTACTTC.

This clonotype was counted many times. The V and J genes are TRBV7-8 and TRBJ2-5, with D uncertain. The CDR3 has 14 amino acids. The V end lost 5 bases, the J end lost 10 bases, and 20 bases lay between the germline ends. Germline V gene sequence: CDR1 SGHVS, CDR2 FQNEAQ. This CDR3 is CASSQLIYPGDQYF. The CDR3 bases are TGTGCCAGCAGCCAGTTGATATACCCTGGGGACCAGTACTTC. The full variable domain, completed using reference TRBV7-8 and TRBJ2-5, is GAGVSQSPRYKVAKRGQDVALRCDPISGHVSLFWYQQALGQGPEFLTYFQNEAQLDKSGLPSDRFFAERPEGSVSTLKIQRTQQEDSAVYLCASSQLIYPGDQYFGPGTRLLVL.

This chain links TRBV7-2 with TRBJ2-1; 11 bases fit TRBD2. Germline V gives CDR1 SGHTA, CDR2 FQGNSA. V was pared by 5 bases and J by 6 bases, with 9 bases of the junction left unmatched. This CDR3 contains 16 residues. Written as DNA, the CDR3 is TGTGCCAGCAGCACACCCGGGACTAGCGGATTCAATGAGCAGTTCTTC. It codes for CASSTPGTSGFNEQFF.

This clonotype has a handful of counts. The rearrangement uses TRBV6-1 and TRBJ2-7; perhaps TRBD1 as D (5 bases). The CDR3 runs to 13 residues. Trimming removed 8 bases from V and 1 base from J, with 12 bases in between. Germline CDR1 is MNHNS and CDR2 is SASEGT. CDR3 protein: CASSSGASYEQYF. The CDR3 DNA reads as TGTGCCAGCTCGTCTGGGGCGTCCTACGAGCAGTACTTC.

The rearrangement uses TRBV3-1 and TRBJ1-5; the D gene is possibly TRBD1 (5 bases). CDR3 length: 15 residues. Germline V gene sequence: CDR1 LGHDT, CDR2 YNNKEL (reference sequence). V was clipped by 0 bases and J by 3 bases, with 9 bases between them. The CDR3 protein is CASSQEGLSNQPQHF. The CDR3 nucleotides read TGTGCCAGCAGCCAAGAGGGACTTTCCAATCAGCCCCAGCATTTT.

This chain links TRBV19 with TRBJ1-2; D ambiguous. The CDR3 extends over 12 amino acids. CDR1 LNHDA and CDR2 SQIVND come from the germline V gene (reference sequence). The ends were cut back, 3 bases at V and 5 bases at J, with 7 bases in the middle. The CDR3 sequence is CASSIRRYGYTF. The CDR3 DNA follows: TGTGCCAGTAGTATCCGGAGGTATGGCTACACCTTC. The whole variable domain, filled in from reference TRBV19 and TRBJ1-2, reads DGGITQSPKYLFRKEGQNVTLSCEQNLNHDAMYWYRQDPGQGLRLIYYSQIVNDFQKGDIAEGYSVSREKKESFPLTVTSAQKNPTAFYLCASSIRRYGYTFGSGTRLTVV.

V is TRBV15 and J is TRBJ1-1; unclear D gene. Trimming left V 0 bases short and J 5 bases short, with 13 bases between. CDR1 is LNHNV, CDR2 YYDKDF, per germline (reference sequence). CDR3 length equals 15 residues. The DNA of the CDR3 is TGTGCCACCAGCAGAGAATTGGGGTTGTCTACTGAAGCTTTCTTT. This gives the protein CATSRELGLSTEAFF.

This clonotype appeared many times. The rearrangement joins TRBV7-6 to TRBJ2-1; weak D call: TRBD2 (9 bases). This CDR3 region has 16 residues. V lost 5 bases, J lost 15 bases, and 29 bases lay in between. The germline V gene encodes CDR1 SGHVS and CDR2 FNYEAQ. Written as DNA, the CDR3 is TGTGCCAGCAGCCGGACAGGGCAACTAGCGGGCAGAGGTGTGTTCTTC. As protein: CASSRTGQLAGRGVFF. Combining the CDR3 with reference TRBV7-6 and TRBJ2-1 gives the whole variable domain GAGVSQSPRYKVTKRGQDVALRCDPISGHVSLYWYRQALGQGPEFLTYFNYEAQQDKSGLPNDRFSAERPEGSISTLTIQRTEQRDSAMYRCASSRTGQLAGRGVFFGPGTRLTVL.

V usage is TRBV19 and J usage is TRBJ1-1; D may be TRBD1 (6 bases). Trimming took 0 bases from V and 5 from J, leaving 10 bases between them. This CDR3 has 14 amino acids. The germline V gene has CDR1 LNHDA and CDR2 SQIVND (reference sequence). Here the CDR3 reads CASSIDRQGTEAFF. CDR3 DNA: TGTGCCAGTAGTATAGATCGGCAGGGGACTGAAGCTTTCTTT.

V gene TRBV7-9 combines with J gene TRBJ2-4; D is unresolved. The V end was cut by 1 base, the J end by 1 base, with 8 bases between. CDR1 is SEHNR, CDR2 FQNEAQ, per germline (reference sequence). There are 15 residues in the CDR3. CDR3 DNA: TGTGCCAGCAGCTTAGACGTCCTTGCCAAAAACATTCAGTACTTC. This translates into CASSLDVLAKNIQYF.

The chain couples TRBV10-3 to TRBJ2-7; TRBD1 aligns across 7 bases. Trimming at V came to 4 bases and at J to 3 bases, leaving 6 bases not matched to a gene. Germline V gene sequence: CDR1 ENHRY, CDR2 SYGVKD. The CDR3 loop spans 14 amino acids. The CDR3 reads CAISGGRTGYEQYF. The CDR3 DNA sequence: TGTGCCATCAGTGGGGGACGGACAGGCTACGAGCAGTACTTC.

This CDR3 reads CASGLILDGWTAEQFF. CDR3 nucleotide sequence: TGTGCTAGTGGCCTCATACTAGACGGCTGGACGGCGGAGCAGTTCTTC. The V and J genes are TRBV12-5 and TRBJ2-1; D is possibly TRBD2 (5 bases). This CDR3 is 16 amino acids long. Germline assignment: CDR1 LGHNT and CDR2 FRNRAP. V was cut by 6 bases and J by 10 bases, with 25 bases left in between. The variable domain in full, completed from reference TRBV12-5 and TRBJ2-1, reads DARVTQTPRHKVTEMGQEVTMRCQPILGHNTVFWYRQTMMQGLELLAYFRNRAPLDDSGMPKDRFSAEMPDATLATLKIQPSEPRDSAVYFCASGLILDGWTAEQFFGPGTRLTVL.

In this sample, this clonotype turned up many times. The V gene is TRBV7-9, the J gene TRBJ2-6; perhaps TRBD1 as D (6 bases). Per germline, CDR1 SEHNR and CDR2 FQNEAQ (reference sequence). The CDR3 consists of 15 residues. Trimming took off 5 bases at V and 4 bases at J, with 12 bases between the two ends. In DNA form, the CDR3 reads TGTGCCAGCAGCCCCCAGGGGTCCGGGGCCAACGTCCTGACTTTC. Residues: CASSPQGSGANVLTF.

This clonotype was counted a few times. This chain uses TRBV20-1 with TRBJ1-2; D is possibly TRBD1 (5 bases). The V end lost 6 bases, the J end lost 4 bases, and 18 bases lay between the germline ends. This CDR3 contains 14 residues. The germline V gene encodes CDR1 DFQATT and CDR2 SNEGSKA (reference sequence). The CDR3 loop is CSASSDRISYGYTF. The CDR3, as DNA: TGCAGTGCATCCTCTGACAGAATATCCTATGGCTACACCTTC.

The V and J genes are TRBV28 and TRBJ1-6; weak D call: TRBD1 (6 bases). Germline-derived CDR1 and CDR2 are MDHEN and SYDVKM. CDR3 length: 12 amino acids. Written as DNA, the CDR3 is TGTGCTTGGGGGCCATATAATTCACCCCTCCACTTT. Its translation: CAWGPYNSPLHF.

At least ten counts were recorded for this clonotype. CDR3 nucleotide sequence: TGTGCCAGCAGTCTTCCGGGACTGCAAGAGACCCAGTACTTC. It specifies CASSLPGLQETQYF. The chain uses TRBV7-2 and TRBJ2-5; TRBD2 might be the D (6 bases). Germline V gene sequence: CDR1 SGHTA, CDR2 FQGNSA. Trimming took off 6 bases at V and 2 bases at J, with 13 bases between the two ends. The CDR3 length is 14 residues.

This clonotype was recorded a few times. J is TRBJ2-1 and V is TRBV7-9, with 7 bases fitting TRBD1. The CDR3 has 13 amino acids. Per germline, CDR1 SEHNR and CDR2 FQNEAQ (reference sequence). Unmatched junction bases numbered 5, after V lost 7 bases and J lost 5 bases. The chain's CDR3 is CASIDRVDNEQFF. The CDR3, as DNA: TGTGCCAGCATCGACAGGGTGGACAATGAGCAGTTCTTC.

This clonotype showed up many times. V gene TRBV6-2 or TRBV6-3 combines with J gene TRBJ2-7, with 8 bases that match TRBD2. V trimming: 6 bases; J trimming: 3 bases; junction bases outside the gene matches: 7. The CDR3 is 14 amino acids. CDR1 is MNHEY and CDR2 is SVGEGT in the germline V gene. In nucleotides, the CDR3 is TGTGCCAGCAGCCATAGCGGGACTGACTACGAGCAGTACTTC. Translating gives CASSHSGTDYEQYF.

This clonotype was observed a few times. The chain has TRBV18 and TRBJ1-6; a possible D gene is TRBD1 (6 bases). V lost 3 bases and J 7 bases, leaving 13 bases between the germline ends. Germline V gene lookup returns CDR1 KGHSH and CDR2 LQKENI. The CDR3 is 15 residues long. The CDR3 is CASSPEDRKNSPLHF. The CDR3 nucleotides are TGTGCCAGCTCACCCGAGGACAGAAAGAATTCACCCCTCCACTTT.

This clonotype has a count of ten or more. This chain uses TRBV6-2 or TRBV6-3 with TRBJ2-1; D is uncertain. The CDR3 length is 12 residues. V was trimmed by 6 bases and J by 8 bases, leaving 11 bases between them. The germline CDR1 and CDR2 sequences are MNHEY and SVGEGT. The CDR3 DNA reads TGTGCCAGCAGCCCATTGAGCTATGAGCAGTTCTTC. Its translation is CASSPLSYEQFF.

The chain joins TRBV29-1 to TRBJ2-3, with D uncertain. V lost 6 bases to trimming and J lost 4 bases, with 11 bases between them. Looked up from germline, CDR1 is SQVTM and CDR2 is ANQGSEA. The CDR3 loop spans 12 amino acids. The CDR3 sequence: CSVLDHADTQYF. CDR3 sequence (DNA): TGCAGCGTCTTGGATCATGCAGATACGCAGTATTTT.

CDR3 residues: CASTQKVGDLRDTQYF. DNA of the CDR3: TGTGCCAGCACCCAGAAGGTCGGAGACTTGAGAGATACGCAGTATTTT. V is TRBV7-2 and J is TRBJ2-3, with D unresolved. Trimming took 7 bases from V and 5 from J, leaving 22 bases between them. Looked up from germline, CDR1 is SGHTA and CDR2 is FQGNSA. This CDR3 has 16 amino acids.